This T cell receptor (beta chain) was profiled in a study of Graves' ophthalmopathy and Graves' hyperthyroidism. Study-wide points: Blood was where most expanded thyroid clonotypes above 0.001 frequency also turned up. Distinction of ophthalmopathy from stable hyperthyroidism by a 13-signature model reached 87.88% sensitivity and roughly 78% specificity. The model predicted progression of ophthalmopathy with a sensitivity of roughly 70%, and its specificity was 72% to 80%.

As to this clonotype: What it binds is not known.

Trimming stripped 3 bases from V and 4 bases from J, with 11 bases between. The germline CDR1 and CDR2 sequences are SGHVS and FQNEAQ. The CDR3 spans 14 residues. The authors amplified TCR beta CDR3 regions, and they did so from RNA transcripts for repertoire sequencing. Second-round multiplex PCR came after a first-round RT-PCR that employed HTBI primers. In TCRdb, the multiplex PCR reads were re-called with MiXCR into one record per CDR3 protein. The sample carries about 500,000 distinct CDR3 sequences, about 40% recorded once. The clonotype originates from an adult man with Graves' hyperthyroidism. V gene TRBV7-8 combines with J gene TRBJ2-3; either TRBD1 or TRBD2 may supply D (5 bases each). The material sequenced was peripheral blood or thyroid tissue (not recorded which). The CDR3 sequence: CASSFIEGPDTQYF. The CDR3 coding sequence is TGTGCCAGCAGCTTTATTGAGGGACCAGATACGCAGTATTTT.